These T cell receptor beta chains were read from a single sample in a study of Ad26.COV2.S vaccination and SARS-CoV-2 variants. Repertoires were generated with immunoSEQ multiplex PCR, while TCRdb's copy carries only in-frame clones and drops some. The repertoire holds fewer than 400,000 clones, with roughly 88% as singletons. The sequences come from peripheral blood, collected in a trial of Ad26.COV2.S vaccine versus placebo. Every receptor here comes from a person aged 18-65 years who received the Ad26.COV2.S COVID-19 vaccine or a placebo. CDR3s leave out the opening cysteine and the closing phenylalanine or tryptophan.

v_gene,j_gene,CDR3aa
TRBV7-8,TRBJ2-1,ASSLWTSGGEQF
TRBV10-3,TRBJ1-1,AISESRQRAF
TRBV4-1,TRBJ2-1,ASSQGLGKSYNEQF
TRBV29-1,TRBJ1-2,SVSEGYT
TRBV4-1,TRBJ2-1,ASSQDSGLSTRNEQF
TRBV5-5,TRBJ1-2,ASSFLAGLNYGYT
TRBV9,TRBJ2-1,ASSVSSSGSLYNEQF
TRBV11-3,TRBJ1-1,ASSLDLLGGENTEAF
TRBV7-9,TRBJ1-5,ASSQGQGNNQPQH
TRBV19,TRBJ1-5,ASSFTGDSNQPQH
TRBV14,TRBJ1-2,ASSPNPRQGYNHYGYT
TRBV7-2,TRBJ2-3,ASSLWGPTTDTQY
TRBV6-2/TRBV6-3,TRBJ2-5,ASSRTGAAYSPETQY
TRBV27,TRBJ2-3,ASSWAASGTFDTQY
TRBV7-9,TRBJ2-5,ASSLSTLGPETQY
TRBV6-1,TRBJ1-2,ASSEIYGYT
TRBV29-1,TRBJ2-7,SVEALGAGGYEQY
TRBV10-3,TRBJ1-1,AISDHSPANTEAF
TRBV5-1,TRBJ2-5,ASSSGTSGRAQY
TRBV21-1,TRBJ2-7,ASSKVRGAYYEQY
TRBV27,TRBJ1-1,ASSSNYWSQRTGYTEAF
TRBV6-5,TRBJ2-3,ASRRTDTQY
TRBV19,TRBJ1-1,ASSIGTGGLTRAF
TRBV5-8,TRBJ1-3,ASSTRDRVVLSGNTIY
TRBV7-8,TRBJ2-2,ASSSRTGPTRTGELF
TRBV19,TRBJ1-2,ASSIPGQGFGYT
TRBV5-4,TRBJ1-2,ASTYSSANYGYT
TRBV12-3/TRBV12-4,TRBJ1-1,ASSQGQGLRAF
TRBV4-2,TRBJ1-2,ASSQGTGTLYGYT
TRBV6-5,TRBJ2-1,ASSLGQGMYNEQF
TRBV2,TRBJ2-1,ASSSASGRAGSEQF
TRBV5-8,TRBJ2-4,ASSSTGLAKNIQY
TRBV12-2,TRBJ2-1,ASRLVRGSGEQF
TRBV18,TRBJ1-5,ASSLRQTNQPQH
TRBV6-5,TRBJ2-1,ASSDGTSAAEQF
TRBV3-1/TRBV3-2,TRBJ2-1,ASSPRAGGLNEQF
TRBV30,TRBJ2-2,AFPLAGGLAGELF
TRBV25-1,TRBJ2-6,ASRDTDIGANVLT
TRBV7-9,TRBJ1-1,ASSLGGAEAF
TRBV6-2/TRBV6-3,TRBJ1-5,ASSSHTGGSQPQH
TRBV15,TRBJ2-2,ATSREGSRTTGELF
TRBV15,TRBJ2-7,ATSPGSGSSYEQY
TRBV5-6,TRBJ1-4,ASSLYRSGANEKLF
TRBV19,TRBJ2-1,ASSIWALSSYNEQF
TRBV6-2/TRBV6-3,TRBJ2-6,ASSYYPFTGEGANVLT
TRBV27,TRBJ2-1,ASSFGGAKDEQF
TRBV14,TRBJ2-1,ASSQSGGLWGF
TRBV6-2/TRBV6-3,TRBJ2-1,ASSYASGSGGSYNEQF
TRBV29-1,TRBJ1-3,SVGRRGPSGNTIY
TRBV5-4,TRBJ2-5,ASRSGGPETQY
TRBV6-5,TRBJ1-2,ASSYSRGYYGYT
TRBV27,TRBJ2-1,ASSFLVTSSYNEQF
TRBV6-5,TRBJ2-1,ASTGLATPGEQF
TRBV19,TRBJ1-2,ASSIGQPSYT
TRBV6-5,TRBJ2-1,ASSGTGVGNEQF